This paragraph reports one TCR beta chain. What it binds is unknown. This record belongs to a study of T cell responses to AZD1222 COVID-19 vaccine. Study context: Doses given second, at about 4 or about 12 weeks, were pooled.

The study's findings and limits: Samples come after the peak T cell response, not at day 14.

Using immunoSEQ multiplex PCR, the repertoire was profiled, and TCRdb retains in-frame clones only, with some absent. Of 74,000 or so clones in the sample, more than 75% are singletons; the top ten hold around 13%. The CDR3 loop spans 17 amino acids. Per germline, CDR1 LGHDT and CDR2 YNNKEL (reference sequence). The ends lost 3 bases at V and 3 bases at J; junction bases unmatched: 9. The TCR originated in an adult in good health. The V gene is TRBV3-1 (or the pseudogene TRBV3-2), the J gene TRBJ2-5; 11 bases align to TRBD1. Here the sequenced sample was peripheral blood, taken on day 0 of AZD1222 vaccination. CDR3 coding DNA: TGTGCCAGCAGCCAGGGACAGGGGGTGCCCCTGGAAGAGACCCAGTACTTC. As protein: CASSQGQGVPLEETQYF.